A selection of T cell receptor beta chains follows, all from one sample in a study of cytotoxic CD8 clonotypes in ibrutinib-treated CLL. Clones were read by immunoSEQ multiplex PCR, and TCRdb kept only the in-frame ones, dropping some. The data show roughly 170,000 clones, 84% seen once. This specimen was PBMCs, taken after 24 months of ibrutinib treatment. These receptors were obtained from a human donor with chronic lymphocytic leukemia. Each CDR3 is given with its conserved first and last residue. The D gene is left open where the match is weak. Clone size is given for some rows only: seen once, a few or many times, or a class if the clone is expanded.

clone size,J gene,D gene,V gene,CDR3 protein,CDR3 DNA
-,TRBJ1-4,-,TRBV7-6,CASSLQGQGEKLFF,TGTGCCAGCAGTCTGCAGGGCCAGGGAGAAAAACTGTTTTTT
-,TRBJ1-1,-,TRBV7-9,CASSPDRDSGKAFF,TGTGCCAGCAGCCCCGACCGAGACAGTGGAAAAGCTTTCTTT
-,TRBJ1-2,-,TRBV18,CASSDGPDMSYGYTF,TGTGCCAGCTCAGACGGTCCCGATATGAGTTATGGCTACACCTTC
-,TRBJ2-2,-,TRBV5-6,CASSFGPSGELFF,TGTGCCAGCAGCTTCGGCCCATCCGGGGAGCTGTTTTTT
once,TRBJ1-1,-,TRBV7-2,CASRVGALNTEAFF,TGTGCCAGCAGGGTAGGGGCACTGAACACTGAAGCTTTCTTT
once,TRBJ1-6,TRBD1,TRBV9,CASSGLQGAGSNSPLHF,TGTGCCAGCAGCGGATTACAGGGGGCAGGCTCTAATTCACCCCTCCACTTT
-,TRBJ1-5,-,TRBV5-1,CASSLTGMGNQPQHF,TGCGCCAGCAGCTTGACAGGGATGGGCAATCAGCCCCAGCATTTT
-,TRBJ2-1,TRBD2,TRBV5-1,CASSLGTSYNEQFF,TGCGCCAGCAGCTTGGGGACTAGCTACAATGAGCAGTTCTTC
-,TRBJ1-6,TRBD1,TRBV15,CATSSGPGQGSYNSPLHF,TGTGCCACCAGCAGCGGCCCTGGACAGGGGTCCTATAATTCACCCCTCCACTTT
-,TRBJ1-5,-,TRBV6-5,CASSSPVAAGNQPQHF,TGTGCCAGCAGTTCCCCGGTGGCAGCGGGGAATCAGCCCCAGCATTTT
-,TRBJ2-3,TRBD2,TRBV30,CAWIAGVRDTQYF,TGTGCCTGGATAGCGGGAGTACGAGATACGCAGTATTTT
-,TRBJ2-5,-,TRBV14,CASSQDFGAVQGLTQYF,TGTGCCAGCAGCCAAGATTTCGGGGCCGTTCAAGGGTTGACCCAGTACTTC
few,TRBJ2-1,TRBD2,TRBV4-3,CASSQELAGMFGEQFF,TGCGCCAGCAGCCAAGAACTAGCGGGAATGTTTGGTGAGCAGTTCTTC
-,TRBJ1-3,TRBD1,TRBV4-1,CASSQAPGGSGNTIYF,TGCGCCAGCAGCCAAGCGCCAGGGGGCTCTGGAAACACCATATATTTT
-,TRBJ1-1,-,TRBV28,CASSLHSIMNTEAFF,TGTGCCAGCAGTTTACACAGTATCATGAACACTGAAGCTTTCTTT
-,TRBJ2-7,-,TRBV19,CASSIDQGETYEQYF,TGTGCCAGTAGTATAGATCAAGGGGAAACATACGAGCAGTACTTC
once,TRBJ2-7,-,TRBV7-8,CASSFSGVSYEQYF,TGTGCCAGCAGCTTTTCAGGGGTCTCCTACGAGCAGTACTTC
-,TRBJ2-7,-,TRBV28,CASYGGTSAYEQYF,TGTGCCAGCTACGGGGGCACCAGCGCCTACGAGCAGTACTTC
-,TRBJ1-1,-,TRBV6-5,CASSPVRGGTEAFF,TGTGCCAGCAGTCCCGTTAGGGGAGGTACTGAAGCTTTCTTT
-,TRBJ1-5,TRBD1,TRBV19,CASTLIQGWNNQPQHF,TGTGCCAGTACCCTCATACAGGGGTGGAACAATCAGCCCCAGCATTTT
-,TRBJ1-2,TRBD1,TRBV7-3,CASSASSRQGVGGYTF,TGTGCCAGCAGCGCATCAAGCCGACAGGGGGTCGGTGGCTACACCTTC
-,TRBJ1-4,-,TRBV28,CASSLLLPPTVNEKLFF,TGTGCCAGCAGTCTCCTACTACCTCCGACTGTTAATGAAAAACTGTTTTTT
few,TRBJ1-1,-,TRBV6-6,CASFKAGTNTEAFF,TGTGCCAGCTTCAAAGCAGGCACGAACACTGAAGCTTTCTTT
few,TRBJ2-7,TRBD1,TRBV27,CATGDRAIRYEQYF,TGTGCCACCGGGGACAGGGCGATCCGATACGAGCAGTACTTC
-,TRBJ2-1,TRBD1,TRBV7-6,CASSLTGSSYNEQFF,TGTGCCAGCAGCCTGACAGGGTCTTCCTACAATGAGCAGTTCTTC
few,TRBJ2-3,-,TRBV29-1,CSVAVGGTQYF,TGCAGCGTTGCCGTGGGGGGTACGCAGTATTTT
-,TRBJ2-5,-,TRBV7-9,CASSLTGVGTQYF,TGTGCCAGCAGCCTAACGGGGGTTGGGACCCAGTACTTC
-,TRBJ2-2,TRBD2,TRBV19,CASISLRERENTGELFF,TGTGCCAGTATTTCCCTTCGGGAGCGGGAGAACACCGGGGAGCTGTTTTTT